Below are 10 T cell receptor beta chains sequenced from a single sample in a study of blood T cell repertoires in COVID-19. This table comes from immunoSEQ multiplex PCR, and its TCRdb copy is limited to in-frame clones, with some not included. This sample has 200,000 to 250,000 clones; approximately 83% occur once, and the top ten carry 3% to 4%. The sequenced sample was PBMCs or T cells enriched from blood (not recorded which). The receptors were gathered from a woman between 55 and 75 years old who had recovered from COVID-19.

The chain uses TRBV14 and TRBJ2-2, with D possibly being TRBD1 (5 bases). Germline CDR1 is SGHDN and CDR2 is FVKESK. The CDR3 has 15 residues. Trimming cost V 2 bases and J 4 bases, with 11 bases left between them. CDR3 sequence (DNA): TGTGCCAGCAGCCAACAGAAAGGGGTCACCGGGGAGCTGTTTTTT. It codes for CASSQQKGVTGELFF.

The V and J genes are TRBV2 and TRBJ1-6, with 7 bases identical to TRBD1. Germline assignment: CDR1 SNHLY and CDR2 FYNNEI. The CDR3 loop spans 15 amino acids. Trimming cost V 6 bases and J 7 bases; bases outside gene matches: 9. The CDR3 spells CASSALQGMNSPLHF. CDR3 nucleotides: TGTGCCAGCAGCGCCCTACAGGGGATGAATTCACCCCTCCACTTT. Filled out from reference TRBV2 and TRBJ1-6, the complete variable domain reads EPEVTQTPSHQVTQMGQEVILRCVPISNHLYFYWYRQILGQKVEFLVSFYNNEISEKSEIFDDQFSVERPDGSNFTLKIRSTKLEDSAMYFCASSALQGMNSPLHFGNGTRLTVT.

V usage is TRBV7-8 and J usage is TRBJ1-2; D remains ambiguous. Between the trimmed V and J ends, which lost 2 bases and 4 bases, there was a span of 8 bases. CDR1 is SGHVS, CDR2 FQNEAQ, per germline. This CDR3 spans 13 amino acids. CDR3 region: CASSLRQAYGYTF. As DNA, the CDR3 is TGTGCCAGCAGCTTAAGGCAGGCCTATGGCTACACCTTC.

CDR3 in DNA: TGTGCCAGCAGCGCCCGGGACAGGGGATGGGAAGAAAAACTGTTTTTT. It encodes CASSARDRGWEEKLFF. The V and J genes are TRBV7-9 and TRBJ1-4; 10 positions match TRBD1. V was pared by 5 bases and J by 8 bases, with 11 bases of the junction left unmatched. The CDR3 has 16 residues. The V gene's germline CDR1 is SEHNR and CDR2 FQNEAQ (reference sequence).

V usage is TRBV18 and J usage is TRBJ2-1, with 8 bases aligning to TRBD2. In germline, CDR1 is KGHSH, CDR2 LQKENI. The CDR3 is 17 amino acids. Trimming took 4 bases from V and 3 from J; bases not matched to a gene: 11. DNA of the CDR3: TGTGCCAGCTCACGACAAGGACTAGCCGGAATCTACAATGAGCAGTTCTTC. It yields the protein CASSRQGLAGIYNEQFF.

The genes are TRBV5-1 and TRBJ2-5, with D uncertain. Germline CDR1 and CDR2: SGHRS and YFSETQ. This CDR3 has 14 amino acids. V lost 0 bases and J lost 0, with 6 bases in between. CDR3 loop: CASSLDPYQETQYF. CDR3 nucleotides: TGCGCCAGCAGCTTGGATCCGTACCAAGAGACCCAGTACTTC. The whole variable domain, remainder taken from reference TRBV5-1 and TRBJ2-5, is KAGVTQTPRYLIKTRGQQVTLSCSPISGHRSVSWYQQTPGQGLQFLFEYFSETQRNKGNFPGRFSGRQFSNSRSEMNVSTLELGDSALYLCASSLDPYQETQYFGPGTRLLVL.

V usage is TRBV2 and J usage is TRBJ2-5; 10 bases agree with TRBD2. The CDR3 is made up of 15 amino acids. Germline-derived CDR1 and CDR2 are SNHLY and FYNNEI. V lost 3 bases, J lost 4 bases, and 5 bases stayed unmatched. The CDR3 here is CASSEERGGRETQYF. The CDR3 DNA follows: TGTGCCAGCAGTGAGGAGCGGGGGGGGCGAGAGACCCAGTACTTC.

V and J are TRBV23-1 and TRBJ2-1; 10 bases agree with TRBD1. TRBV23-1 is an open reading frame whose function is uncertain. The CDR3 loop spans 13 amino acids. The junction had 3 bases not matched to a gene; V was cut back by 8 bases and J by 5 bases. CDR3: CASPGTGDNEQFF. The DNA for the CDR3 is TGCGCCAGCCCAGGGACAGGGGACAATGAGCAGTTCTTC.

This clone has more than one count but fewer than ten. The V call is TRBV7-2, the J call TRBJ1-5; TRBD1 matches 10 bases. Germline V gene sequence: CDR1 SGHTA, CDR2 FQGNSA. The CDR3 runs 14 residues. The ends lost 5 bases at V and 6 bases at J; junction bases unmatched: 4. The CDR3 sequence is CASSQGQGIQPQHF. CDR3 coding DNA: TGTGCCAGCAGCCAGGGACAGGGGATTCAGCCCCAGCATTTT. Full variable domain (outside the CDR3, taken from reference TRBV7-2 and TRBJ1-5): GAGVSQSPSNKVTEKGKDVELRCDPISGHTALYWYRQSLGQGLEFLIYFQGNSAPDKSGLPSDRFSAERTGGSVSTLTIQRTQQEDSAVYLCASSQGQGIQPQHFGDGTRLSIL.

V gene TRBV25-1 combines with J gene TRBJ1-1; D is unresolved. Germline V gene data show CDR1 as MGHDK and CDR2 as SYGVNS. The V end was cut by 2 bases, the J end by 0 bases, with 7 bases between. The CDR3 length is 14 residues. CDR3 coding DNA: TGTGCCAGCAGTGAAAGACACATGAACACTGAAGCTTTCTTT. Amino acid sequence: CASSERHMNTEAFF.